This T cell receptor beta chain was found in a study of blood T cell repertoires in COVID-19. J gave up 6 bases and V 1 base, and 16 bases lay outside the gene matches. CDR1 SEHNR and CDR2 FQNEAQ come from the germline V gene (reference sequence). The CDR3 has 19 residues. Original data processing: Reference gene primer amplification yielded estimated nucleated cell counts. Here immunoSEQ multiplex PCR was the method, and the copy in TCRdb shows in-frame clones only, minus some. D and trimming come from the DNA, and the V and J calls and clone size come from that table. The table lists 200,000 to 300,000 clones, about 91% of them singletons.

The sequence came from a person under 35 with COVID-19, enrolled during active disease. The chain couples TRBV7-9 to TRBJ2-3; the match to TRBD2 covers 10 bases. Sample: peripheral blood. CDR3 nucleotides: TGTGCCAGCAGCTTAGATTCGTTCTGGACTAGCGGTGAATGGGATACGCAGTATTTT. Protein: CASSLDSFWTSGEWDTQYF. The full variable domain, in which reference TRBV7-9 and TRBJ2-3 provide the parts outside the CDR3, is DTGVSQNPRHKITKRGQNVTFRCDPISEHNRLYWYRQTLGQGPEFLTYFQNEAQLEKSRLLSDRFSAERPKGSFSTLEIQRTEQGDSAMYLCASSLDSFWTSGEWDTQYFGPGTRLTVL.